Detailed here is one T cell receptor beta chain. These data belong to a study of blood T cell repertoires in COVID-19. Across the study: From the United States, Italy and Spain came samples of acute and convalescent COVID-19. Sample material is recorded as cDNA or gDNA derived from T cells, B-cell-depleted T cells, or PBMCs.

The CDR3 is made up of 14 amino acids. Trimming took off 0 bases at V and 12 bases at J, with 17 bases between the two ends. CDR1 is ENHRY and CDR2 is SYGVKD in the germline V gene. The authors' processing: From reference gene primer amplification, estimates of nucleated cell counts were derived. Repertoires were generated with immunoSEQ multiplex PCR, while TCRdb's copy carries only in-frame clones and drops some. The D gene and trimming were derived from the DNA, and the V and J assignments and clone size from that table. The table has roughly 390,000 clones, less than 85% seen once; the top ten hold roughly 3.9%.

This rearrangement joins TRBV10-3 to TRBJ1-2; weak D call: TRBD1 (5 bases). This receptor was identified in a woman younger than 35 with acute or convalescent COVID-19. The sample consisted of peripheral blood. The CDR3, as DNA: TGTGCCATCAGTGAGTCGAATGATCGGACACTACACACCTTC. Amino acid sequence: CAISESNDRTLHTF.